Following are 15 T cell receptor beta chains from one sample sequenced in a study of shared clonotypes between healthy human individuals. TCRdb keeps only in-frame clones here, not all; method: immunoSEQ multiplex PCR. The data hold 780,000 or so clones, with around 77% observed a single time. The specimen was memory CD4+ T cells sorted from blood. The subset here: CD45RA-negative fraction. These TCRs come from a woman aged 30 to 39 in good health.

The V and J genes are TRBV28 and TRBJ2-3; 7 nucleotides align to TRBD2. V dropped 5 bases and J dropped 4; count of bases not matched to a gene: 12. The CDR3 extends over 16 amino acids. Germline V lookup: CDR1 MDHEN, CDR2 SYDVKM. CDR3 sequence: CASSPTGGSGPDTQYF. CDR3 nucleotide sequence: TGTGCCAGCAGTCCAACGGGCGGGAGTGGCCCAGATACGCAGTATTTT.

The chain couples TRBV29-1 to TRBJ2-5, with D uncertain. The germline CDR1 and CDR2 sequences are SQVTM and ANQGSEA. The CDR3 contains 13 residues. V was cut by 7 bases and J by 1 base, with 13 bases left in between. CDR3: CSAVGSSQETQYF. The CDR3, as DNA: TGCAGCGCTGTAGGTTCCAGCCAAGAGACCCAGTACTTC. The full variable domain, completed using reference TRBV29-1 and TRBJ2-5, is SAVISQKPSRDICQRGTSLTIQCQVDSQVTMMFWYRQQPGQSLTLIATANQGSEATYESGFVIDKFPISRPNLTFSTLTVSNMSPEDSSIYLCSAVGSSQETQYFGPGTRLLVL.

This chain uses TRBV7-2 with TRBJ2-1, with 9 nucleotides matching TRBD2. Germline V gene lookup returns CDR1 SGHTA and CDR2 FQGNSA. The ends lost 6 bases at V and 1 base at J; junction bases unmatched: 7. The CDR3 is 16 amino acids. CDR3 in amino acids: CASRPSLAGSYNEQFF. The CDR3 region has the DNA TGTGCCAGCAGGCCGAGTCTAGCGGGATCCTACAATGAGCAGTTCTTC.

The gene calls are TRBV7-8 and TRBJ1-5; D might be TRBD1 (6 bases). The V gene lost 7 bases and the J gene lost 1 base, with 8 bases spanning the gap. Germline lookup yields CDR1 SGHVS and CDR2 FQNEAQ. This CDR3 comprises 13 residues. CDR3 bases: TGTGCCAGCAAAGGGGGAAGCAATCAGCCCCAGCATTTT. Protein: CASKGGSNQPQHF.

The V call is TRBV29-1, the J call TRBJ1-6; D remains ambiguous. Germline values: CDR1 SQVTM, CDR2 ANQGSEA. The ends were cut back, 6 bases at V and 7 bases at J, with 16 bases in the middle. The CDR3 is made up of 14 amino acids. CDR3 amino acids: CSVTLGGGNSPLHF. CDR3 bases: TGCAGCGTCACCCTCGGAGGTGGGAATTCACCCCTCCACTTT.

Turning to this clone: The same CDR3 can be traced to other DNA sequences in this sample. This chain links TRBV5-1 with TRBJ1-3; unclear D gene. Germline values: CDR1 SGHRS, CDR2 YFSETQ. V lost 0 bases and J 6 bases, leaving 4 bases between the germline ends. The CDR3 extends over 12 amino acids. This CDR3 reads CASSLDANTIYF. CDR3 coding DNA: TGCGCCAGCAGCTTGGATGCAAACACCATATATTTT. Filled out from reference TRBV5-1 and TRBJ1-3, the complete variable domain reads KAGVTQTPRYLIKTRGQQVTLSCSPISGHRSVSWYQQTPGQGLQFLFEYFSETQRNKGNFPGRFSGRQFSNSRSEMNVSTLELGDSALYLCASSLDANTIYFGEGSWLTVV.

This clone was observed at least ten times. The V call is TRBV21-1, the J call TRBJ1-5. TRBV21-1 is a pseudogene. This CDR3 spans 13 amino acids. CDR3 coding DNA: TGTGCCAGCTGCAAAGTATTCGACGGGCCCCAGCATTTT. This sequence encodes CASCKVFDGPQHF.

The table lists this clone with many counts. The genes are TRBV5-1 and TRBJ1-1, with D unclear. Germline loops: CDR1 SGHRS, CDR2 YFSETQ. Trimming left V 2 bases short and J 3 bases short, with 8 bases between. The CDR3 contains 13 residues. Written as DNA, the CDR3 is TGCGCCAGCAGCTTTGACACCCACACTGAAGCTTTCTTT. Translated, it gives CASSFDTHTEAFF.

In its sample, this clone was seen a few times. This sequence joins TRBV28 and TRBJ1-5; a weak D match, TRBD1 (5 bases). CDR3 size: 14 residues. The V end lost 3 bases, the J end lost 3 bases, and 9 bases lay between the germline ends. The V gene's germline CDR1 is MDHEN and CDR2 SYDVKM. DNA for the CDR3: TGTGCCAGCAGTTTGGAGGGGAACAATCAGCCCCAGCATTTT. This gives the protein CASSLEGNNQPQHF.

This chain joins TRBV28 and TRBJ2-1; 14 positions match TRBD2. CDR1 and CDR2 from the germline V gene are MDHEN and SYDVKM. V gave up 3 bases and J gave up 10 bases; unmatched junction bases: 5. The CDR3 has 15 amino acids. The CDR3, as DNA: TGTGCCAGCAGTTTGGGACTAGCGGGAGCTGAGGAGCAGTTCTTC. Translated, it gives CASSLGLAGAEEQFF. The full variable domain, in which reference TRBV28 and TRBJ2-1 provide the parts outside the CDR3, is DVKVTQSSRYLVKRTGEKVFLECVQDMDHENMFWYRQDPGLGLRLIYFSYDVKMKEKGDIPEGYSVSREKKERFSLILESASTNQTSMYLCASSLGLAGAEEQFFGPGTRLTVL.

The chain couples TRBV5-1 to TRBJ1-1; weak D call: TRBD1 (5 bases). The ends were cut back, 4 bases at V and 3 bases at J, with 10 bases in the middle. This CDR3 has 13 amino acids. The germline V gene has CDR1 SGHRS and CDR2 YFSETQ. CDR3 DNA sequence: TGCGCCAGCAGCCTCAGGGTAGACACTGAAGCTTTCTTT. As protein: CASSLRVDTEAFF.

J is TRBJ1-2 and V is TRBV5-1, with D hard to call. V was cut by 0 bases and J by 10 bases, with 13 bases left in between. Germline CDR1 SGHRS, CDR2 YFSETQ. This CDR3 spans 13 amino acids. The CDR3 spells CASSLVLPGVYTF. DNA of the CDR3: TGCGCCAGCAGCTTGGTTCTCCCGGGAGTCTACACCTTC.

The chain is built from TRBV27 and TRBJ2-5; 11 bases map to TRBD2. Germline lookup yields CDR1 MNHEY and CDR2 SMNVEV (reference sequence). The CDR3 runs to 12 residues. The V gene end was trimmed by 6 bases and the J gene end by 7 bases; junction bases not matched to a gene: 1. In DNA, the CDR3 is TGTGCCAGCAGCGGACTAGCGGGGACCCAGTACTTC. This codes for CASSGLAGTQYF.

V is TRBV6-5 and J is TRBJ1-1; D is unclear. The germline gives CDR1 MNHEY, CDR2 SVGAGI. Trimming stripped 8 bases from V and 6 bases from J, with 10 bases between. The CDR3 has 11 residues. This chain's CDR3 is CASDQVAEAFF. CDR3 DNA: TGTGCCAGCGATCAAGTCGCTGAAGCTTTCTTT.

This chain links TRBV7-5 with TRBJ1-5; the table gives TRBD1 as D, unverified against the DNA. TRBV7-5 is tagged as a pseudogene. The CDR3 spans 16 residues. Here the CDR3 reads CVRSRGRDRGNQPQHF. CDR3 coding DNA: TGTGTCAGAAGCAGAGGCCGGGACAGGGGTAATCAGCCCCAGCATTTT.